This T cell receptor (beta chain) appears in the sequencing data of a study of cytomegalovirus exposure and HLA in healthy donors. General observations from the study: Judged likely to be a sequencing artifact was a cluster of highly shared sequence variants.

Turning to this clone: Its antigen is as yet unknown.

With 60 Vbeta and 13 Jbeta primers, the PCR was carried out. The assay was immunoSEQ multiplex PCR, and TCRdb's table has in-frame clones only and misses some. The table records over 150,000 clones, around 80% of them present only once. The source is a human donor in good health. Input material: PBMCs.

The CDR3 loop is CASSQDSSNQPQHF. The CDR3 region has the DNA TGCGCCAGCAGCCAAGACAGTAGCAATCAGCCCCAGCATTTT. The J gene is TRBJ1-5, the V gene TRBV4-3; D uncertain. V lost 0 bases to trimming and J lost 0 bases, with 3 bases between them. Germline lookup yields CDR1 LGHNA and CDR2 YSLEER. This CDR3 is 14 amino acids long.